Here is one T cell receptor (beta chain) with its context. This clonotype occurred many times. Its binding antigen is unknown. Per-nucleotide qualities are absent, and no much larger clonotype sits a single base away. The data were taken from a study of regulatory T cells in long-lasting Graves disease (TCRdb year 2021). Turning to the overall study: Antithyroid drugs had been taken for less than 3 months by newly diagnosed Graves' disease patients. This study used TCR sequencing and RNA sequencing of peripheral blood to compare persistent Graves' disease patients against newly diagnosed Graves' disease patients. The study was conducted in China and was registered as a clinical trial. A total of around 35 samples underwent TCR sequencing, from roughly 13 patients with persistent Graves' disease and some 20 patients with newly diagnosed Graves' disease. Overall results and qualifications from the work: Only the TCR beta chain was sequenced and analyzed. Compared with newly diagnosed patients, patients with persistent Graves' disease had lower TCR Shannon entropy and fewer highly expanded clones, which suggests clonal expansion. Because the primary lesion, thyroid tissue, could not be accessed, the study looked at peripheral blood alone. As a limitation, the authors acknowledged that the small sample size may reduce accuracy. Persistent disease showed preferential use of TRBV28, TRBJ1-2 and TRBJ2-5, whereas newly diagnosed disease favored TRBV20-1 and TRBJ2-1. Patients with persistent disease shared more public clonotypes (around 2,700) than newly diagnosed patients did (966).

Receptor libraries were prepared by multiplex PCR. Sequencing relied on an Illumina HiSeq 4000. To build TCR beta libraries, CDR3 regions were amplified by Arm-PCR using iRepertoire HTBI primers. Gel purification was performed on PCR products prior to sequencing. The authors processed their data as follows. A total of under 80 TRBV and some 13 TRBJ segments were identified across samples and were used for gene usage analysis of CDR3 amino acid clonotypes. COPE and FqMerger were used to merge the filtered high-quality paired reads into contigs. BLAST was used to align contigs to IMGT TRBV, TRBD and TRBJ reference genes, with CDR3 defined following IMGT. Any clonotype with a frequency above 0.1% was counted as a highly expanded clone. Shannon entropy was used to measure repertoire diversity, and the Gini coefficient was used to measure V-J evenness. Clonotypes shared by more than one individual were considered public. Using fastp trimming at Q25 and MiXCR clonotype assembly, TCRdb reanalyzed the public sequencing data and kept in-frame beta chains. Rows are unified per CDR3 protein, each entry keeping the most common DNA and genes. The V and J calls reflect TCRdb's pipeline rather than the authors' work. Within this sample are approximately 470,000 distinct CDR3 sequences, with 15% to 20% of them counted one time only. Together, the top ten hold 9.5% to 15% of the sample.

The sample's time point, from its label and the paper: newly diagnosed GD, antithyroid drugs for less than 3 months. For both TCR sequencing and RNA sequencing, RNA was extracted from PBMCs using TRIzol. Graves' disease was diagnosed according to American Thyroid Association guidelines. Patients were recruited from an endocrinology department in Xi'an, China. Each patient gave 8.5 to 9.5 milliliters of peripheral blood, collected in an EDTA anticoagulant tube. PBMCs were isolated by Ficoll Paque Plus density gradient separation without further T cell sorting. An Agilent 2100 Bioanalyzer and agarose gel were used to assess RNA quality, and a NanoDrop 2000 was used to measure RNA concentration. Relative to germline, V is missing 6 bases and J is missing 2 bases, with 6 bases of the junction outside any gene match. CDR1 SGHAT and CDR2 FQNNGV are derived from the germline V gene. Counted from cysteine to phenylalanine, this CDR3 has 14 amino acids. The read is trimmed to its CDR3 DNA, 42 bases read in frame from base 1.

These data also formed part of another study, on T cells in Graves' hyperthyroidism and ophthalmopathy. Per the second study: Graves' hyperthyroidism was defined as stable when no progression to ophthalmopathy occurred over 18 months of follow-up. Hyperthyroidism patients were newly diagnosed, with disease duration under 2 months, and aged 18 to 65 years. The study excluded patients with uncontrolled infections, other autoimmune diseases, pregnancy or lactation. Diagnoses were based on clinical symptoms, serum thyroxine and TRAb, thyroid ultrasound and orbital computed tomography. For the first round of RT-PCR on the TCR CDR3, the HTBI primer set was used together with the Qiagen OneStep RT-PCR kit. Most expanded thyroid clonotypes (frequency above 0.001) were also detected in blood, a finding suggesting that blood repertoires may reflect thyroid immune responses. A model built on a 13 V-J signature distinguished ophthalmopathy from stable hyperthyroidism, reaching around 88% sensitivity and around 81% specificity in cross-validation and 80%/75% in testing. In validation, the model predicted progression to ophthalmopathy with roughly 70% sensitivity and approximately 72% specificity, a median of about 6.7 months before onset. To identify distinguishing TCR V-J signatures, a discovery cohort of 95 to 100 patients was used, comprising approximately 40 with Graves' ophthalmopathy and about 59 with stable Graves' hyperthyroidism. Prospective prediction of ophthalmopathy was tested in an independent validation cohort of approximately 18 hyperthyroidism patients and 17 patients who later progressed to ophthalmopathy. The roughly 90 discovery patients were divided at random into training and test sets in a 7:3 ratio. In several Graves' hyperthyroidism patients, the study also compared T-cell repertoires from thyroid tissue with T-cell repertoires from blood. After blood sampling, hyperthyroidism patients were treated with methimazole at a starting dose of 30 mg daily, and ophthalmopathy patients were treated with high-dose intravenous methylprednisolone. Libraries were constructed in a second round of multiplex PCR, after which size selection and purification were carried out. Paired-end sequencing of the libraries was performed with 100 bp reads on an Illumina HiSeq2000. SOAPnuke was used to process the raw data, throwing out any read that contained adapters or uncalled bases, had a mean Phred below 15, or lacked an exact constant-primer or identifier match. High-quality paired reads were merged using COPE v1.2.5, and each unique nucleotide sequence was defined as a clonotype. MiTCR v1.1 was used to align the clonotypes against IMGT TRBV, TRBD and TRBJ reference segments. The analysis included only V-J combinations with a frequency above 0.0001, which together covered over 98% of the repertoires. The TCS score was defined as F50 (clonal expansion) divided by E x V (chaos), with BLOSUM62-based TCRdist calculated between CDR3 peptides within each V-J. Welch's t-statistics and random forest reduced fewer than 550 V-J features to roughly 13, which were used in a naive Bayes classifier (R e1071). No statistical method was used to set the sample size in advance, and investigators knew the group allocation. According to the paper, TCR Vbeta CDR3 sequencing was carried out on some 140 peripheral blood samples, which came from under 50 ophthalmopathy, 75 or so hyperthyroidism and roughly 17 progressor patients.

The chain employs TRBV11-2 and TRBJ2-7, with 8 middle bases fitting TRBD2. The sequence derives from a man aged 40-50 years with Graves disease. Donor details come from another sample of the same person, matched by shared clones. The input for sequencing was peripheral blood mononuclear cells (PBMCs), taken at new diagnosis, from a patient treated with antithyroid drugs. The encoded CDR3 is CASSPGLGAYEQYF. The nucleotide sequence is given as TGTGCCAGCAGTCCGGGACTAGGCGCCTACGAGCAGTACTTC.